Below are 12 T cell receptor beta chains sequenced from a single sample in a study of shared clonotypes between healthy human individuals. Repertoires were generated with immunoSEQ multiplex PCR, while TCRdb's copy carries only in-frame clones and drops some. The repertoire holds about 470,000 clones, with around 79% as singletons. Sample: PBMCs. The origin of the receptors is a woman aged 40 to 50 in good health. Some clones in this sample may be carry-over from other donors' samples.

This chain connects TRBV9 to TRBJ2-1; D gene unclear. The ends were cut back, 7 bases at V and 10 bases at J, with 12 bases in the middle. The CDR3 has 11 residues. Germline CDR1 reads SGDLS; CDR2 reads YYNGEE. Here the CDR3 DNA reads TGTGCCAGCGGCCAAGCGATAGAGCAGTTCTTC. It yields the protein CASGQAIEQFF.

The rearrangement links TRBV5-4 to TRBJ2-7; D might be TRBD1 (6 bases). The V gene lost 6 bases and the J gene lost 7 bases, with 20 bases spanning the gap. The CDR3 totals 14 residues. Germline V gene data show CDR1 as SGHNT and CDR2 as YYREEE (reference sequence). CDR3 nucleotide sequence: TGTGCCAGCACCAATCCGGGACAAAAGGAAGAGCAGTACTTC. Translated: CASTNPGQKEEQYF.

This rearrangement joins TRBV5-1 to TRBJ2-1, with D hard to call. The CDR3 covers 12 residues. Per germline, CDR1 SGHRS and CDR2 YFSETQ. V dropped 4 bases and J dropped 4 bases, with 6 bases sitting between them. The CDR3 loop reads CASSIAYNEQFF. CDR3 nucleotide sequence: TGCGCCAGCAGCATAGCTTACAATGAGCAGTTCTTC.

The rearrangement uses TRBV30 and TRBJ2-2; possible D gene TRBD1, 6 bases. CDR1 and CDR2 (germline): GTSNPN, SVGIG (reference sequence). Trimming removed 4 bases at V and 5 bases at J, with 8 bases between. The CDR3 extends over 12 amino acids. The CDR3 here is CAWTRGTGELFF. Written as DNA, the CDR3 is TGTGCCTGGACGAGGGGGACCGGGGAGCTGTTTTTT.

CDR3 DNA: TGTGCCAGCAGTCGGGACGGCAGTACCTACGAGCAGTACTTC. This sequence encodes CASSRDGSTYEQYF. V is TRBV6-1 and J is TRBJ2-7; D tentatively reads TRBD1 or TRBD2 (5 bases each). Germline-derived CDR1 and CDR2 are MNHNS and SASEGT. This CDR3 comprises 14 residues. Trimming removed 5 bases at V and 2 bases at J, with 13 bases between.

CDR3: CASSPPVNYGYTF. The DNA of the CDR3 is TGTGCCAGCTCACCACCCGTCAACTATGGCTACACCTTC. The rearrangement joins TRBV18 to TRBJ1-2, with D unclear. Trimming removed 0 bases from V and 2 bases from J, with 4 bases in between. The CDR3 is made up of 13 amino acids. Germline V gene lookup returns CDR1 KGHSH and CDR2 LQKENI. The variable domain in full, completed from reference TRBV18 and TRBJ1-2, reads NAGVMQNPRHLVRRRGQEARLRCSPMKGHSHVYWYRQLPEEGLKFMVYLQKENIIDESGMPKERFSAEFPKEGPSILRIQQVVRGDSAAYFCASSPPVNYGYTFGSGTRLTVV.

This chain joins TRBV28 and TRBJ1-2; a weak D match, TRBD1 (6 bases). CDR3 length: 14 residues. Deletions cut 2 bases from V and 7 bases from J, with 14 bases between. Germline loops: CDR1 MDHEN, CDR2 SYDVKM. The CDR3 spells CASSLRGALGGYTF. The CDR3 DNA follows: TGTGCCAGCAGTTTACGGGGGGCTCTGGGTGGCTACACCTTC.

This CDR3 is CASTMEGWTEAFF. The CDR3 DNA sequence: TGTGCCAGCACTATGGAGGGATGGACTGAAGCTTTCTTT. This chain uses TRBV2 with TRBJ1-1; D is ambiguous. This CDR3 contains 13 residues. V was pared by 7 bases and J by 5 bases, with 14 bases between. Germline V gene sequence: CDR1 SNHLY, CDR2 FYNNEI.

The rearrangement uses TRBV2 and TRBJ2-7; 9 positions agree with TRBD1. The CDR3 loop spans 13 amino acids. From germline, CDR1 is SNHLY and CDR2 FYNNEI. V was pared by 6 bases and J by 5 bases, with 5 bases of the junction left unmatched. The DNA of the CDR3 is TGTGCCAGCAGATTGGGACAGGGTAACGAGCAGTACTTC. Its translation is CASRLGQGNEQYF.

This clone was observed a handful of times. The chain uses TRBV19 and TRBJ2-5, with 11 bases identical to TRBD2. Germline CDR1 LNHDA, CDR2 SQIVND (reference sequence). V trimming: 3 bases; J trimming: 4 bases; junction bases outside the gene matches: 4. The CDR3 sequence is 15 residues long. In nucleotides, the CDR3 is TGTGCCAGTAGTATGGTAGCGGGAGGGCCAGAGACCCAGTACTTC. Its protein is CASSMVAGGPETQYF.

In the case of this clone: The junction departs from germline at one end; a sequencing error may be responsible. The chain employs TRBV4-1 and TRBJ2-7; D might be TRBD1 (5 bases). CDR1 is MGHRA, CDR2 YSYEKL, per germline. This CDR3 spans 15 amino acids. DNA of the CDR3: TGTGCCAGCAGCCCCCAGGGTATTTCACCCTACGAGCAGTACTTC. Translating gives CASSPQGISPYEQYF.

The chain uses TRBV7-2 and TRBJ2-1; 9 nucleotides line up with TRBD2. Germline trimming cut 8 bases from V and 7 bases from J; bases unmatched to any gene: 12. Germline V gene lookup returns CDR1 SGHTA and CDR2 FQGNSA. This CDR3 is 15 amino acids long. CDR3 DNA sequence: TGTGCCAGCGCCACCGGGACTAGCATAGAGAATGAGCAGTTCTTC. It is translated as CASATGTSIENEQFF.